This T cell receptor (beta chain) came from a study of T cells in Graves' hyperthyroidism and ophthalmopathy. The wider study: Peripheral blood was taken when the disease was first diagnosed, before any treatment began.

This clonotype was seen ten or more times. The antigen is undetermined. J lost 12 bases, V lost 3 bases, and 13 bases had no gene match. CDR3 length: 15 residues. The germline CDR1 and CDR2 sequences are LNHDA and SQIVND (reference sequence). General observations from the study: Clonotypes that were expanded in thyroid above 0.001 mostly appeared in blood too.

RNA transcripts yielded amplified TCR beta CDR3 regions. Using the HTBI primer set, a first-round RT-PCR was run on the TCR CDR3. TCRdb re-called the multiplex PCR reads through MiXCR, storing one row per CDR3 protein. The sample shows almost 600,000 distinct CDR3 sequences, over 11% of them seen only once. Sequencing used blood. This sequence was found in a woman in her thirties with Graves' hyperthyroidism that later progressed to Graves' ophthalmopathy. The rearrangement links TRBV19 to TRBJ2-1, with 8 bases fitting TRBD1. CDR3 DNA: TGTGCCAGTAGTATCAGTCCCGGGACAGGTGGATGGCAGTTCTTC. Protein: CASSISPGTGGWQFF.